Here is one TCR beta chain with its context. The data are from a study of tumour-infiltrating T cells in Burkitt lymphoma. About the research overall: Productive clonality predicted overall and progression-free survival.

TCRdb keeps only in-frame clones here, not all; method: immunoSEQ multiplex PCR. The table has 5,000 to 7,000 clones, 9.5% to 10% seen once; the top ten hold approximately 2%. Germline CDR1 MNHEY, CDR2 SVGAGI. The V end lost 9 bases, the J end lost 4 bases, and 12 bases lay between the germline ends. The length of the CDR3 is 12 residues. The genes are TRBV6-5 and TRBJ2-5; no definite D call. The clonotype comes from a human donor with diffuse large B-cell lymphoma. Input material: tumor tissue. The CDR3 region has the DNA TGTGCCAGTGAAGGGATCGGAGAGACCCAGTACTTC. Translated, it gives CASEGIGETQYF.